This note documents a single T cell receptor (delta chain) sequence. The antigen it recognizes is unknown. There are no base qualities to consult, and no much larger clone falls within one base. This sample was included in a study of human gamma delta and Vdelta1 T cells (dated by TCRdb to 2016 to 2018). For context, the study as a whole: The study examined Delta One T cells, which are Vd1+ gamma-delta T cells, as cytotoxic effectors against acute myeloid leukemia. Results the study describes overall, beyond this receptor: Delta One T cells were reported as polyclonal and as showing broad cytotoxic targeting of acute myeloid leukemia.

Library preparation used PCR. Sequenced on an Illumina MiSeq. TCRdb called clones afresh from the public reads with CATT; identical DNA rows were later merged. The sample table contains about 6,400 delta-chain clones; only one count was recorded for around two fifths of them. The top ten hold 9% to 10% of the sample. The CDR3, from cysteine to phenylalanine, totals 20 residues. Only the CDR3 DNA stays, 60 bases, in frame from base 1. The germline V gene specifies TSWWSYY as CDR1 and QGS as CDR2. V is cut back by 0 bases and J by 0 bases, with 13 bases in the junction unmatched. The sample consisted of Vdelta1 gamma-delta T cells from blood grown in culture (DOT cells). The sample's cell subset or site label, decoded: Delta One T cells, in vitro expanded/differentiated Vd1+ gamma-delta T cells. The clonotype comes from a human donor in good health. Here the chain combines TRDV1 and TRDJ1, with 10 bases matching TRDD3. The sequenced DNA: TGTGCTCTTGGGGAACTAGCTCGGTGGGGGATACCTATATACACCGATAAACTCATCTTT. It specifies CALGELARWGIPIYTDKLIF.